Sequencing of this T cell receptor (beta chain) was carried out in a study of blood T cell repertoires in COVID-19. Overall study context: Some COVID-19 samples were acute and others convalescent; all came from the United States, Italy and Spain. Nucleic acid was either cDNA or gDNA, and it came from T cells, B-cell-depleted T cells, or PBMCs.

The CDR3 extends over 14 amino acids. CDR1 and CDR2 (germline): MGHRA, YSYEKL. The germline V and J ends were trimmed by 0 bases and 7 bases, with 10 bases remaining between them. Authors' data handling: Researchers report that nucleated cell counts were estimated from reference gene primer amplification. Only in-frame clones appear in the TCRdb table, and some are missing; sequencing was by immunoSEQ multiplex PCR. The D gene and trimming were derived from the DNA, and the V and J assignments and clone size from that table. The data hold 95,000 to 150,000 clones, with around 90% observed a single time. Recruited during active infection, patients (from Seattle) were subsequently followed longitudinally.

The sample comprised peripheral blood. The source of this sequence is a woman aged 55-70 years with COVID-19, enrolled during active disease. This chain joins TRBV4-1 and TRBJ2-1, with a tentative D call TRBD1 (5 bases). In DNA, the CDR3 is TGCGCCAGCAGCCAAGAGTACAGGAGAAATGAGCAGTTCTTC. Translation gives CASSQEYRRNEQFF.